This record concerns one T cell receptor beta chain sequence. The data stem from a study of blood T cell repertoires in COVID-19. Looking at the study overall: COVID-19 samples collected from the United States, Italy and Spain covered acute and convalescent phases. Sources were T cells, B-cell-depleted T cells, or PBMCs; the material itself was cDNA or gDNA.

This CDR3 has 13 amino acids. Trimming removed 5 bases from V and 3 bases from J, with 11 bases in between. CDR1 SGHVS and CDR2 FNYEAQ come from the germline V gene. Authors' analysis steps: Estimation of nucleated cell counts relied on the amplification of reference gene primers. Here immunoSEQ multiplex PCR was the method, and the copy in TCRdb shows in-frame clones only, minus some. The V and J calls and the clone size are those of that table, but D and trimming were determined from the DNA. Among 130,000 or so clones, around three quarters were seen once, and the ten largest hold approximately 16%.

The chain recombines TRBV7-6 with TRBJ2-7; perhaps TRBD1 as D (5 bases). The sample consisted of peripheral blood. This clonotype originated in a man in his fifties or sixties with active or convalescent COVID-19. For the CDR3, the DNA is TGTGCCAGCAGCCGGACGGACAACTACGAGCAGTACTTC. Protein product: CASSRTDNYEQYF.